Below are 19 T cell receptor beta chains sequenced from a single sample in a study of CD8+CD57+ T cells in acquired aplastic anemia. Flow cytometry had shown expanded CD8+CD57+ cells in the patients chosen for sequencing. Both TCR beta VDJ combination and CDR3 sequence profiling were carried out. Genomic DNA was the template for this profiling. TCRdb redid the calling of the reads with MiXCR, one entry per CDR3 protein. This table has over 150,000 distinct CDR3 sequences, 70% to 80% appearing once. The sample consisted of sorted CD4+, CD8+, or CD8+CD57+ T cells (not recorded which) from PBMCs. The receptors come from a human donor with aplastic anemia.

This chain connects TRBV9 to TRBJ1-2; D possibly corresponds to TRBD1 (5 bases). Germline V gene lookup returns CDR1 SGDLS and CDR2 YYNGEE. Trimming pared 0 bases from V and 6 bases from J, leaving 12 bases between. This CDR3 has 14 residues. The CDR3 loop is CASSVDRQDNGYTF. The CDR3 DNA reads TGTGCCAGCAGCGTAGATCGGCAGGACAATGGCTACACCTTC. The complete variable domain, with remaining parts taken from reference TRBV9 and TRBJ1-2, reads DSGVTQTPKHLITATGQRVTLRCSPRSGDLSVYWYQQSLDQGLQFLIQYYNGEERAKGNILERFSAQQFPDLHSELNLSSLELGDSALYFCASSVDRQDNGYTFGSGTRLTVV.

The chain employs TRBV15 and TRBJ2-1; D is unresolved. Germline loops: CDR1 LNHNV, CDR2 YYDKDF (reference sequence). Trimming cost V 1 base and J 6 bases, with 10 bases left between them. The CDR3 runs to 14 residues. The DNA for the CDR3 is TGTGCCACCAGCAGAGGAACTATACCCAATGAGCAGTTCTTC. Amino acids: CATSRGTIPNEQFF.

J is TRBJ2-6 and V is TRBV20-1, with TRBD1 matching 10 bases. The germline CDR1 and CDR2 sequences are DFQATT and SNEGSKA (reference sequence). CDR3 length: 18 amino acids. J lost 0 bases, V lost 6 bases, and 11 bases had no gene match. The CDR3 loop is CSAGKFGQGGSGANVLTF. CDR3 in DNA: TGCAGTGCCGGAAAATTCGGACAGGGGGGCTCTGGGGCCAACGTCCTGACTTTC.

V and J are TRBV12-3 or TRBV12-4 and TRBJ2-7, with TRBD2 matching over 12 bases. V lost 7 bases to trimming and J lost 5 bases; unmatched junction nucleotides: 9. The CDR3 runs to 15 residues. This CDR3 is CASTQTSGRTHEQYF. DNA for the CDR3: TGTGCCAGCACCCAGACTAGCGGGAGAACCCACGAGCAGTACTTC.

V is TRBV5-5 and J is TRBJ2-7, with no clear D. Trimming left V 3 bases short and J 3 bases short, with 13 bases between. The germline V gene encodes CDR1 SGHKS and CDR2 YYEKEE (reference sequence). The CDR3 runs 14 residues. The CDR3 region has the DNA TGTGCCAGCAGCTCGATACCGCAAGGCTACGAGCAGTACTTC. This gives the protein CASSSIPQGYEQYF.

J is TRBJ1-1 and V is TRBV10-3; tentatively, D is TRBD1 (6 bases). Per germline, CDR1 ENHRY and CDR2 SYGVKD. The V gene lost 6 bases and the J gene lost 6 bases, with 17 bases spanning the gap. The CDR3 sequence is 14 residues long. CDR3 sequence reads: CAIRTTGSSAEAFF. The CDR3 DNA follows: TGTGCCATCAGGACTACAGGGAGTAGCGCTGAAGCTTTCTTT.

The genes are TRBV7-3 and TRBJ1-6; D is unresolved. CDR3 length equals 16 residues. V was shortened by 4 bases and J by 7 bases, with 17 bases between the two germline ends. Looked up from germline, CDR1 is SGHTA and CDR2 is FQGTGA. CDR3 DNA: TGTGCCAGCAGCTCCCCGGCCGGCACCACCAATTCACCCCTCCACTTT. Protein sequence: CASSSPAGTTNSPLHF.

This chain connects TRBV9 to TRBJ2-7; D not certain. The CDR3 extends over 14 amino acids. Deletions cut 4 bases from V and 5 bases from J, with 16 bases between. Germline V gene sequence: CDR1 SGDLS, CDR2 YYNGEE. The CDR3 bases are TGTGCCAGCAGCCTAGAGGCGACTTCCCACGAGCAGTACTTC. It is translated as CASSLEATSHEQYF.

The chain employs TRBV6-5 and TRBJ1-5; 9 bases are a match to TRBD1. The V and J ends lost 5 bases and 10 bases, in that order; junction bases with no gene match: 9. CDR1 and CDR2 (germline): MNHEY, SVGAGI. The CDR3 covers 14 residues. This CDR3 is CASSDGTGSLPQHF. CDR3 nucleotides: TGTGCCAGCAGTGACGGGACAGGGAGCCTTCCCCAGCATTTT.

This sequence joins TRBV29-1 and TRBJ2-3; D is perhaps TRBD1 (6 bases). The length of the CDR3 is 13 residues. The V and J ends lost 7 bases and 0 bases respectively, with 11 bases between them. Germline CDR1 and CDR2: SQVTM and ANQGSEA. As DNA, the CDR3 is TGCAGCGCTGACAGGTATAGCACAGATACGCAGTATTTT. Protein sequence: CSADRYSTDTQYF.

The table lists this clonotype with a few counts. The CDR3 coding sequence is TGCAGTGCTAGAGTCTCAGCGGGAGGGTTTTACGAGCAGTACTTC. Encoded protein: CSARVSAGGFYEQYF. This chain connects TRBV20-1 to TRBJ2-7; 10 positions agree with TRBD2. Germline V gives CDR1 DFQATT, CDR2 SNEGSKA (reference sequence). The CDR3 is 15 residues long. Trimming removed 1 base from V and 4 bases from J; junction bases left unmatched: 7.

V is TRBV6-5 and J is TRBJ1-1; the D gene is possibly TRBD1 (5 bases). The CDR3 runs 13 residues. Trimming cost V 4 bases and J 2 bases, with 8 bases left between them. The germline gives CDR1 MNHEY, CDR2 SVGAGI. This chain's CDR3 is CASSFDSNTEAFF. The CDR3 DNA reads TGTGCCAGCAGTTTCGACAGTAACACTGAAGCTTTCTTT.

This clonotype has just a few counts. The chain is built from TRBV30 and TRBJ2-1; 12 bases are shared with TRBD2. The trim removed 4 bases at V and 8 bases at J, leaving 6 bases unmatched. The CDR3 totals 14 residues. Germline assignment: CDR1 GTSNPN and CDR2 SVGIG (reference sequence). CDR3: CAWTSGRASDEQFF. As DNA, the CDR3 is TGTGCCTGGACTAGCGGGAGGGCCAGCGATGAGCAGTTCTTC. Together with reference TRBV30 and TRBJ2-1, the CDR3 gives the full variable domain: SQTIHQWPATLVQPVGSPLSLECTVEGTSNPNLYWYRQAAGRGLQLLFYSVGIGQISSEVPQNLSASRPQDRQFILSSKKLLLSDSGFYLCAWTSGRASDEQFFGPGTRLTVL.

The J gene is TRBJ1-2, the V gene TRBV2; D is possibly TRBD1 (5 bases). V was shortened by 10 bases and J by 8 bases, with 17 bases between the two germline ends. The CDR3 contains 12 residues. Germline V gene lookup returns CDR1 SNHLY and CDR2 FYNNEI. The DNA of the CDR3 is TGTGCCATACAGGACTCGAAGATGGGCTACACCTTC. This codes for CAIQDSKMGYTF.

The V call is TRBV25-1, the J call TRBJ1-2; no clear D. Germline CDR1 reads MGHDK; CDR2 reads SYGVNS. Trimming stripped 5 bases from V and 4 bases from J, with 14 bases between. The length of the CDR3 is 14 residues. CDR3 in DNA: TGTGCCAGCAGTCGTGAAGGTTCCATCTATGGCTACACCTTC. Translated: CASSREGSIYGYTF.

V is TRBV20-1 and J is TRBJ2-7, with 8 bases aligning to TRBD1. Germline V gene lookup returns CDR1 DFQATT and CDR2 SNEGSKA (reference sequence). This CDR3 has 13 amino acids. Trimming took 5 bases from V and 6 from J; bases not matched to a gene: 9. CDR3 sequence (DNA): TGCAGTGCTCGCCTTTTACAGGGGGGCGAGCAGTACTTC. Translation gives CSARLLQGGEQYF.

This chain joins TRBV9 and TRBJ2-5; 15 bases are a match to TRBD2. The CDR3 consists of 17 residues. Germline V CDR1 and CDR2: SGDLS, YYNGEE. The V segment lost 4 bases and the J segment 6 bases; nucleotides outside the gene matches: 10. CDR3 in DNA: TGTGCCAGCAGCACTCGGACTAGCGGGGGGGCCGCCAAGACCCAGTACTTC. Translated: CASSTRTSGGAAKTQYF.

The rearrangement joins TRBV6-4 to TRBJ2-2; tentative D call: TRBD1 (5 bases). The CDR3 is made up of 15 amino acids. CDR1 MRHNA and CDR2 SNTAGT come from the germline V gene. The germline V and J ends were trimmed by 0 bases and 9 bases, with 14 bases remaining between them. The CDR3 loop is CASSDSQDPGRELFF. DNA for the CDR3: TGTGCCAGCAGTGACTCTCAGGACCCAGGGAGGGAGCTGTTTTTT.

This chain connects TRBV9 to TRBJ2-4, with 11 bases that match TRBD2. This CDR3 has 17 residues. Looked up from germline, CDR1 is SGDLS and CDR2 is YYNGEE. The junction had 21 bases not matched to a gene; V was cut back by 6 bases and J by 13 bases. This chain's CDR3 is CASTGGISGGATDTQYF. CDR3 nucleotide sequence: TGTGCCAGCACCGGGGGAATTAGCGGGGGGGCCACGGATACGCAGTACTTC.